The 26 T cell receptor beta chains presented below share a single source sample, sequenced in a study of shared clonotypes between healthy human individuals. Repertoires were generated with immunoSEQ multiplex PCR, while TCRdb's copy carries only in-frame clones and drops some. The table lists millions of clones, about 92% of them singletons. Sequencing was carried out using naive CD4+ T cells sorted from blood. As for subset: CD45RA+ positively selected. The source of these receptors is a man between 18 and 35 years old in good health.

The chain recombines TRBV15 with TRBJ2-7; weak D call: TRBD2 (6 bases). Germline V CDR1 and CDR2: LNHNV, YYDKDF (reference sequence). The V end lost 0 bases, the J end lost 2 bases, and 11 bases lay between the germline ends. This CDR3 has 15 residues. In nucleotides, the CDR3 is TGTGCCACCAGCAGAGATCAAGGCGGGACCTACGAGCAGTACTTC. Residues: CATSRDQGGTYEQYF.

As to this clone: The sample carries other DNA sequences with the same CDR3. The V and J genes are TRBV7-2 and TRBJ2-7; D is uncertain. The germline gives CDR1 SGHTA, CDR2 FQGNSA. V lost 5 bases and J lost 4, with 6 bases in between. CDR3 length equals 11 residues. CDR3 amino acids: CASSPLYEQYF. CDR3 coding DNA: TGTGCCAGCAGCCCCCTTTACGAGCAGTACTTC.

The chain carries TRBV4-1 and TRBJ2-1, with 10 bases fitting TRBD2. Unmatched junction bases numbered 7, after V lost 2 bases and J lost 3 bases. The germline V gene encodes CDR1 MGHRA and CDR2 YSYEKL. The CDR3 spans 17 residues. The CDR3 sequence: CASSQPGLADFYNEQFF. CDR3 in DNA: TGCGCCAGCAGCCAACCCGGACTAGCGGATTTCTACAATGAGCAGTTCTTC.

This sequence joins TRBV9 and TRBJ2-3, with 14 bases that match TRBD2. The CDR3 is 16 residues long. Per germline, CDR1 SGDLS and CDR2 YYNGEE. V lost 6 bases, J lost 5 bases, and 8 bases stayed unmatched. The CDR3 DNA is TGTGCCAGCAACTTAGGACTAGCGGGAGGTCTAGATACGCAGTATTTT. It codes for CASNLGLAGGLDTQYF. Drawing the rest from reference TRBV9 and TRBJ2-3, the complete variable domain is DSGVTQTPKHLITATGQRVTLRCSPRSGDLSVYWYQQSLDQGLQFLIQYYNGEERAKGNILERFSAQQFPDLHSELNLSSLELGDSALYFCASNLGLAGGLDTQYFGPGTRLTVL.

The chain carries TRBV29-1 and TRBJ2-3; 7 positions match TRBD2. Trimming cost V 1 base and J 4 bases; bases outside gene matches: 5. The CDR3 extends over 14 amino acids. In germline, CDR1 is SQVTM, CDR2 ANQGSEA. CDR3: CSVEGRLAADTQYF. In nucleotides, the CDR3 is TGCAGCGTTGAAGGGCGACTAGCTGCAGATACGCAGTATTTT.

This clone was seen more than once but under ten times. The chain is built from TRBV28 and TRBJ1-5, with D possibly TRBD1 on 6 matching bases. The V and J ends lost 2 bases and 3 bases respectively, with 11 bases between them. Germline values: CDR1 MDHEN, CDR2 SYDVKM. There are 15 residues in the CDR3. As DNA, the CDR3 is TGTGCCAGCAGTTTAGGGCAGGGGTACAATCAGCCCCAGCATTTT. Its protein is CASSLGQGYNQPQHF. The full variable domain, rest sourced from reference TRBV28 and TRBJ1-5, is DVKVTQSSRYLVKRTGEKVFLECVQDMDHENMFWYRQDPGLGLRLIYFSYDVKMKEKGDIPEGYSVSREKKERFSLILESASTNQTSMYLCASSLGQGYNQPQHFGDGTRLSIL.

V is TRBV30 and J is TRBJ2-1; D is perhaps TRBD2 (5 bases). Looked up from germline, CDR1 is GTSNPN and CDR2 is SVGIG (reference sequence). The CDR3 sequence is 11 residues long. V dropped 7 bases and J dropped 7 bases, with 11 bases sitting between them. CDR3 protein: CASSWENEQFF. CDR3 DNA sequence: TGTGCCTCCTCTTGGGAGAATGAGCAGTTCTTC.

J is TRBJ2-7 and V is TRBV19; D tentatively fits TRBD1 or TRBD2 (5 bases each). From germline, CDR1 is LNHDA and CDR2 SQIVND (reference sequence). V was pared by 3 bases and J by 5 bases, with 17 bases between. The CDR3 sequence is 15 residues long. CDR3 nucleotides: TGTGCCAGTAGTATTTTCGAGGGACCCGTACACGAGCAGTACTTC. Translation gives CASSIFEGPVHEQYF.

J is TRBJ2-3 and V is TRBV10-1; possibly TRBD2 for D (5 bases). There are 17 residues in the CDR3. V shed 0 bases and J shed 0 bases, with 13 bases lying between them. Germline-derived CDR1 and CDR2 are WNHNN and SYGVQD (reference sequence). CDR3: CASSESFLGESTDTQYF. The CDR3 coding sequence is TGCGCCAGCAGTGAGTCCTTCCTCGGGGAGAGCACAGATACGCAGTATTTT.

The gene calls are TRBV6-1 and TRBJ1-3; 7 bases are shared with TRBD1. CDR1 is MNHNS and CDR2 is SASEGT in the germline V gene. The CDR3 runs 14 residues. J was trimmed by 4 bases and V by 7 bases; bases with no gene match: 7. CDR3 protein: CASTLTGLGNTIYF. CDR3 in DNA: TGTGCCAGCACCTTGACAGGGTTGGGAAACACCATATATTTT.

V usage is TRBV5-1 and J usage is TRBJ1-3, with D tentatively TRBD1 (5 bases). The length of the CDR3 is 13 residues. V lost 0 bases to trimming and J lost 6 bases, with 7 bases between them. Germline V gene sequence: CDR1 SGHRS, CDR2 YFSETQ. CDR3 nucleotides: TGCGCCAGCAGCTTGGAAGGGGTAAACACCATATATTTT. It is translated as CASSLEGVNTIYF.

V is TRBV2 and J is TRBJ2-3, with 7 bases identical to TRBD1. Germline CDR1 is SNHLY and CDR2 is FYNNEI. This CDR3 spans 14 amino acids. V was pared by 6 bases and J by 1 base, with 4 bases of the junction left unmatched. The CDR3: CASSLGTGTDTQYF. The CDR3 bases are TGTGCCAGCAGCCTAGGGACAGGCACAGATACGCAGTATTTT.

The rearrangement links TRBV27 to TRBJ2-7; possibly TRBD1 for D (5 bases). This CDR3 region has 15 residues. V was pared by 6 bases and J by 0 bases, with 15 bases between. Germline V lookup: CDR1 MNHEY, CDR2 SMNVEV (reference sequence). DNA for the CDR3: TGTGCCAGCAGCCCTAGGCAGGGAATCTCCTACGAGCAGTACTTC. Translation: CASSPRQGISYEQYF.

In DNA form, the CDR3 reads TGCAGCGTTGCAGGGGGCATATACAATGAGCAGTTCTTC. Translated: CSVAGGIYNEQFF. The chain carries TRBV29-1 and TRBJ2-1, with TRBD1 matching over 8 bases. The CDR3 contains 13 residues. The germline V gene has CDR1 SQVTM and CDR2 ANQGSEA. V shed 4 bases, J shed 4 bases, and the junction held 3 bases outside the gene matches.

The DNA for the CDR3 is TGCACCAGCAGCCAAGATGGCCCAGGGACTAGCGGGGGGAACAACACCGGGGAGCTGTTTTTT. Amino acid sequence: CTSSQDGPGTSGGNNTGELFF. The chain links TRBV1 to TRBJ2-2; the DNA was not compared with TRBD2, the D call given in the table. TRBV1 is reported as a pseudogene. CDR3 size: 21 residues.

CDR3 DNA: TGTGCCAGCACCGGCAGGGGCGGACAAACTAACTATGGCTACACCTTC. It yields the protein CASTGRGGQTNYGYTF. The V call is TRBV2, the J call TRBJ1-2; maybe TRBD1 (6 bases). The CDR3 contains 16 residues. The germline CDR1 and CDR2 sequences are SNHLY and FYNNEI. V lost 7 bases and J lost 0, with 18 bases in between.

This clone has a single count. Within the sample, other DNA sequences also encode this same CDR3. The V and J genes are TRBV5-1 and TRBJ2-7; D call uncertain. CDR1 SGHRS and CDR2 YFSETQ come from the germline V gene. V lost 0 bases and J 4 bases, leaving 5 bases between the germline ends. The CDR3 length is 12 residues. This CDR3 reads CASSLDDYEQYF. CDR3 nucleotides: TGCGCCAGCAGCTTGGACGATTACGAGCAGTACTTC.

V gene TRBV6-1 combines with J gene TRBJ1-1; 7 nucleotides agree with TRBD1. Germline V lookup: CDR1 MNHNS, CDR2 SASEGT. The CDR3 length is 15 residues. Trimming at V came to 4 bases and at J to 1 base, leaving 6 bases not matched to a gene. CDR3 in amino acids: CASSGSGGWNTEAFF. In DNA, the CDR3 is TGTGCCAGCAGTGGCTCAGGGGGATGGAACACTGAAGCTTTCTTT.

J is TRBJ2-2 and V is TRBV6-5; D may be TRBD2 (5 bases). Germline V gene data show CDR1 as MNHEY and CDR2 as SVGAGI. This CDR3 is built from 12 residues. Trimming cost V 6 bases and J 5 bases, with 7 bases left between them. DNA of the CDR3: TGTGCCAGCAGGCCGGGAACCGGGGAGCTGTTTTTT. Its protein product is CASRPGTGELFF.

The chain is built from TRBV5-4 and TRBJ1-2; a weak D match, TRBD1 (5 bases). Germline CDR1 and CDR2: SGHNT and YYREEE (reference sequence). CDR3 length: 14 residues. Trimming removed 6 bases from V and 5 bases from J, with 17 bases in between. CDR3 residues: CASTTRTAGYGYTF. The CDR3 bases are TGTGCCAGCACCACCCGCACGGCAGGGTATGGCTACACCTTC.

This clone was observed once. The chain has TRBV25-1 and TRBJ2-7; D not certain. V was shortened by 3 bases and J by 0 bases, with 9 bases between the two germline ends. From germline, CDR1 is MGHDK and CDR2 SYGVNS. The CDR3 is 14 residues long. The CDR3 DNA follows: TGTGCCAGCAGTGACCTCGGCCTCTCCTACGAGCAGTACTTC. This codes for CASSDLGLSYEQYF.

In its sample, this clone was seen a few times. The rearrangement links TRBV27 to TRBJ1-1; D might be TRBD1 (5 bases). Trimming left V 2 bases short and J 5 bases short, with 15 bases between. Germline V lookup: CDR1 MNHEY, CDR2 SMNVEV (reference sequence). The length of the CDR3 is 15 residues. The CDR3 DNA sequence: TGTGCCAGCAGTTTAGGGCCCACAGGAAGAACTGAAGCTTTCTTT. It is translated as CASSLGPTGRTEAFF.

In regard to this clone: At the DNA level, this CDR3 is encoded by other sequences in the same sample as well. The V gene is TRBV6-5, the J gene TRBJ2-7, with 9 bases fitting TRBD1. The CDR3 has 14 residues. The germline V gene has CDR1 MNHEY and CDR2 SVGAGI. V lost 6 bases and J lost 4; bases outside the gene matches: 7. CDR3 sequence: CASRGGTGPYEQYF. In DNA, the CDR3 is TGTGCCAGCAGAGGGGGGACAGGGCCGTACGAGCAGTACTTC.

This clone was picked up one time. J is TRBJ2-3 and V is TRBV23-1; 8 bases map to TRBD1. TRBV23-1 is sorted into the ORF group, with uncertain function. With 0 bases clipped from V and 2 bases from J, the junction kept 16 bases outside the gene matches. CDR3 length: 20 amino acids. CDR3 DNA: TGCGCCAGCAGTCAATCAGTCTACGGGCCAGACAGGGGCTCCACAGATACGCAGTATTTT. Its translation: CASSQSVYGPDRGSTDTQYF.

This chain's CDR3 is CASSYRTAGLHF. The CDR3 DNA is TGTGCCAGCAGTTACCGGACAGCGGGATTGCATTTT. The chain recombines TRBV6-6 with TRBJ1-5; D is perhaps TRBD1 (6 bases). The CDR3 has 12 residues. Germline values: CDR1 MNHNY, CDR2 SVGAGI (reference sequence). Trimming took off 2 bases at V and 15 bases at J, with 14 bases between the two ends.

The V and J genes are TRBV29-1 and TRBJ1-5, with TRBD1 as a possible D gene (5 bases). Germline-derived CDR1 and CDR2 are SQVTM and ANQGSEA. V was cut by 4 bases and J by 0 bases, with 10 bases left in between. The CDR3 covers 14 residues. CDR3 in DNA: TGCAGCGTTGTTCTAGGGGCTAGCAATCAGCCCCAGCATTTT. It encodes CSVVLGASNQPQHF. The full variable domain, rest sourced from reference TRBV29-1 and TRBJ1-5, is SAVISQKPSRDICQRGTSLTIQCQVDSQVTMMFWYRQQPGQSLTLIATANQGSEATYESGFVIDKFPISRPNLTFSTLTVSNMSPEDSSIYLCSVVLGASNQPQHFGDGTRLSIL.